What follows is one T cell receptor (beta chain) and its context. The antigen is undetermined. This sample's treatment: oral pan-JAK inhibitor, 5-10 mg twice daily. Alopecia areata patients had lesional scalp punch biopsies and peripheral blood taken from them. V lost 4 bases and J 2 bases, leaving 13 bases between the germline ends. CDR1 and CDR2 from the germline V gene are SGHRS and YFSETQ. This CDR3 spans 15 amino acids. The data belong to a study of CD8+ T cells in alopecia areata. Findings and caveats of the study: Scalp samples also yield sequences of resident alphabeta T cells from normal skin. Many expanded lesional clones persisted in scalp and blood during tofacitinib treatment.

Extracted from the samples, RNA was reverse transcribed into cDNA to serve as the sequencing template. Libraries were prepared by immunoSEQ multiplex PCR; TCRdb keeps only in-frame clonotypes and omits some of them. The sample yields fewer than 150,000 clones, approximately 80% seen once. This sequence joins TRBV5-1 and TRBJ2-1; D perhaps matches TRBD1 (6 bases). Sample: CD8+ T cells sorted from blood, taken at week 4, from a patient treated with tofacitinib. The sequence came from a human donor with alopecia areata. The CDR3 loop reads CASSPTGPPYNEQFF. CDR3 nucleotides: TGCGCCAGCAGCCCGACAGGACCCCCCTACAATGAGCAGTTCTTC. The full variable domain, with the rest looked up from reference TRBV5-1 and TRBJ2-1, is KAGVTQTPRYLIKTRGQQVTLSCSPISGHRSVSWYQQTPGQGLQFLFEYFSETQRNKGNFPGRFSGRQFSNSRSEMNVSTLELGDSALYLCASSPTGPPYNEQFFGPGTRLTVL.